These T cell receptor beta chains were read from a single sample in a study of blood T cells in healthy people across ages. TCRdb re-analysed the 5' RACE reads in MiXCR, keeping a single row per CDR3 protein. The table shows more than 700,000 distinct CDR3 sequences, with roughly 46% occurring only once. The material sequenced was blood. These receptors came from a man older than 75 in good health. The CDR3 runs from the conserved cysteine through the conserved F or W.

j_call,v_call,cdr3_aa
TRBJ2-1,TRBV11-2,CASSLQISNSYNEQFF
TRBJ2-5,TRBV7-2,CASTTIREETQYF
TRBJ2-5,TRBV10-3,CAISEPGAETQYF
TRBJ2-3,TRBV10-1,CASSEPRGTSGNTDTQYF
TRBJ2-1,TRBV27,CASSYSGSYNEQFF
TRBJ1-5,TRBV29-1,CSVGYSNQPQHF
NA,TRBV11-3,CTSSPFRRGPYEQYF
TRBJ1-2,TRBV3-1,CASSHSSSTGRGYTF
TRBJ1-1,TRBV12-3/TRBV12-4,CASSLGTGVAFF
TRBJ2-7,TRBV7-3,CASSPAGVTGIAYEQYF
TRBJ2-1,TRBV27,CASSLKAGGLTWDEQFF
TRBJ1-2,TRBV3-1,CASSTTLEPNYGYTF
TRBJ2-5,TRBV9,CASNQGTGRETQYF
TRBJ2-7,TRBV4-3,CASSQERVLGVLPYEQYF
TRBJ2-3,TRBV5-6,CASSLSSGRPGADTQYF
TRBJ2-2,TRBV5-1,CASSNLGMGTGELFF
TRBJ2-7,TRBV7-9,CASSLNGPSYEQYF
TRBJ2-3,TRBV4-2,CASSQDGDSTDTQYF
TRBJ2-1,TRBV5-1,CASSPGAHNEQFF
TRBJ2-3,TRBV20-1,CSAQPGLAAPGSSTDTQYF
NA,TRBV4-3,CASSQDGLNYEQYF
TRBJ2-6,TRBV29-1,CSVVRSGANVLTF
TRBJ2-7,TRBV4-2,CASSQEQGPPYEQYF
TRBJ2-5,TRBV27,CASSFSGTSGRIAETQYF
TRBJ2-7,TRBV27,CATLPSGRHSYEQYF
TRBJ2-7,TRBV7-6,CASSLAASGSNPYEQYF
TRBJ2-2,TRBV4-2,CASSQERRGNTGELFF
TRBJ1-1,TRBV7-3,CASSPGGTGVLNTEAFF
TRBJ2-7,TRBV5-1,CASSLEVHSYEQYF
TRBJ2-4,TRBV7-9,CASSPRDKGKNIQYF
TRBJ1-1,TRBV7-8,CASSFRTGGNTEAFF
TRBJ1-2,TRBV5-1,CASSLGDDIWGYTF
TRBJ2-1,TRBV11-2,CASSPRLAGGEQFF
TRBJ2-7,TRBV11-2,CASRVINEQYF
TRBJ1-5,TRBV14,CASSQGGPGNQPQHF
TRBJ2-1,TRBV5-1,CASSLSADRSYNEQFF
TRBJ2-5,TRBV5-1,CASSLGLAGGPGNEQYF
TRBJ2-1,TRBV4-3,CASSPGTSFYNEQFF
TRBJ2-1,TRBV6-7,CASSYERAGDSYNEQFF
TRBJ2-7,TRBV20-1,CSASNNYEQYF
TRBJ2-7,TRBV6-6,CASSQDSPLDNEQYF
TRBJ2-1,TRBV5-1,CASSYLVRQRSYNEQFF
TRBJ2-7,TRBV6-2/TRBV6-3,CASLSQRRIYEQYF
NA,TRBV10-3,CAISEPLAGEGETQYF